A single sample is the source of the 10 T cell receptor beta chains below, sequenced in a study of T cell repertoires in cytomegalovirus infection. Via MiXCR, TCRdb re-called the reads, giving one row per CDR3 protein. The sample records about 340,000 distinct CDR3 sequences, 25% to 30% being singletons. These receptors have no known antigen. Sample: cultured PBMCs, taken from culture after CMV antigen stimulation. These receptors all stem from a human donor in good health (CMV status not recorded). Some clones in this sample may be carry-over from other donors' samples.

This clonotype was detected ten times or more. The J gene is TRBJ2-3, the V gene TRBV7-6; D remains ambiguous. This CDR3 comprises 14 residues. The ends were cut back, 1 base at V and 0 bases at J, with 5 bases in the middle. Per the germline V gene, CDR1 is SGHVS and CDR2 is FNYEAQ. The CDR3 loop is CASSLGVSTDTQYF. CDR3 DNA: TGTGCCAGCAGCTTAGGGGTTAGCACAGATACGCAGTATTTT.

The chain links TRBV28 to TRBJ2-1; a possible D gene is TRBD1 (6 bases). This CDR3 comprises 14 residues. Germline loops: CDR1 MDHEN, CDR2 SYDVKM. Trimming stripped 6 bases from V and 10 bases from J, with 19 bases between. This chain's CDR3 is CASRTSRGHIEQFF. In nucleotides, the CDR3 is TGTGCCAGCAGGACCTCCCGGGGACACATCGAGCAGTTCTTC.

This clonotype was found a few times. This CDR3 reads CASSLPGTGQETQYF. Here the CDR3 DNA reads TGCGCCAGCAGCTTGCCTGGGACAGGGCAAGAGACCCAGTACTTC. The genes are TRBV5-1 and TRBJ2-5; TRBD1 matches at 9 bases. The V and J ends lost 1 base and 2 bases, in that order; junction bases with no gene match: 3. Germline V lookup: CDR1 SGHRS, CDR2 YFSETQ. CDR3 size: 15 residues.

The table lists this clonotype with a few counts. The chain recombines TRBV25-1 with TRBJ2-2; D not certain. Per germline, CDR1 MGHDK and CDR2 SYGVNS. The CDR3 length is 16 residues. V gave up 7 bases and J gave up 3 bases, with 18 bases separating them. This chain's CDR3 is CASTSFDRTDTGELFF. CDR3 bases: TGTGCCAGCACCTCCTTCGATAGGACGGACACCGGGGAGCTGTTTTTT.

This clonotype was seen many times. J is TRBJ2-1 and V is TRBV12-3 or TRBV12-4; 8 nucleotides match TRBD2. V gave up 7 bases and J gave up 10 bases; unmatched junction bases: 12. The CDR3 has 14 amino acids. CDR3 sequence (DNA): TGTGCCAGCATTCCTCAGGTAGCGGGAAGGGAGCAGTTCTTC. Protein: CASIPQVAGREQFF.

The J gene is TRBJ1-2, the V gene TRBV19; D not certain. The CDR3 contains 13 residues. Trimming removed 7 bases from V and 6 bases from J, with 15 bases in between. Germline V gene lookup returns CDR1 LNHDA and CDR2 SQIVND (reference sequence). The CDR3 DNA is TGTGCCAGTAACGAGCAAGGTTCAAATGGCTACACCTTC. This encodes CASNEQGSNGYTF.

This clonotype was seen a few times. The chain has TRBV6-5 and TRBJ2-7; D perhaps matches TRBD2 (6 bases). This CDR3 comprises 15 residues. Germline V gene data show CDR1 as MNHEY and CDR2 as SVGAGI. V was pared by 1 base and J by 3 bases, with 13 bases between. CDR3 in DNA: TGTGCCAGCAGTTACTGGAGCGGCGGGATCTACGAGCAGTACTTC. Translated: CASSYWSGGIYEQYF.

This clonotype was detected many times. This rearrangement joins TRBV7-8 to TRBJ2-1; 9 bases agree with TRBD1. Germline V gene data show CDR1 as SGHVS and CDR2 as FQNEAQ. The CDR3 loop spans 15 amino acids. V was pared by 3 bases and J by 7 bases, with 7 bases of the junction left unmatched. The CDR3 nucleotides read TGTGCCAGCAGCTTGACAGGGGGTAGGTGGAATGAGCAGTTCTTC. Translation: CASSLTGGRWNEQFF.

This rearrangement joins TRBV6-1 to TRBJ1-2; 9 bases are shared with TRBD1. J was trimmed by 4 bases and V by 1 base; bases with no gene match: 4. The CDR3 length is 15 residues. Germline-derived CDR1 and CDR2 are MNHNS and SASEGT. Here the CDR3 reads CASSEGTGEPYGYTF. In DNA, the CDR3 is TGTGCCAGCAGTGAAGGGACAGGGGAGCCCTATGGCTACACCTTC.

This clonotype was counted a few times. The J gene is TRBJ1-3, the V gene TRBV24-1; D is perhaps TRBD1 (5 bases). Germline V gene sequence: CDR1 KGHDR, CDR2 SFDVKD. Trimming cost V 0 bases and J 3 bases, with 11 bases left between them. The CDR3 extends over 16 amino acids. The CDR3 DNA sequence: TGTGCCACCAGTGATTTGAGACAGTACCGTGGAAACACCATATATTTT. The encoded protein is CATSDLRQYRGNTIYF.